Listed below are T cell receptor beta chains from one sample, sequenced in a study of tumor-infiltrating lymphocytes in primary liver carcinoma. One entry per CDR3 protein, called by TCRdb with MiXCR from the multiplex PCR reads. Of 100,000 or so distinct CDR3 sequences in the sample, more than 65% were seen once. Sequenced: liver tumor tissue from sampling region 5. The source of these receptors is a woman aged 55-69 years with primary liver carcinoma and hepatitis B virus infection. CDR3s leave out the opening cysteine and the closing phenylalanine or tryptophan.

TRBV12-3/TRBV12-4,TRBJ2-6,ASSLATGTGANILT
TRBV5-1,TRBJ2-7,ASKTTGTTAYEQY
TRBV29-1,TRBJ2-7,SVELPSESGEQY
TRBV6-6,TRBJ2-2,ASLGSCGLTGELL
TRBV11-2,TRBJ2-6,VSSATISGANVLT
TRBV4-2,TRBJ1-1,ASSQVTAGTGDVEAF
TRBV11-2,NA,ASNLRQGANTQH
TRBV6-1,TRBJ2-1,ASSEEWYFINEQF
TRBV20-1,TRBJ1-2,SARSSPDSNYGYT
TRBV11-1,TRBJ2-1,TSSSLKSSTRGRYEQF
TRBV5-4,TRBJ2-5,VSSQSTGDVTQY
TRBV12-3/TRBV12-4,TRBJ1-3,ASSLGVAGNTIY
TRBV5-1,TRBJ1-2,ASGFGTGTGGYT
TRBV6-1,TRBJ2-7,ASSDSMKGAARGYEQY
TRBV28,TRBJ1-1,ASGVSLDQGTEAF
TRBV7-8,TRBJ1-1,AGSFTGGRGLRTEAF
TRBV12-3/TRBV12-4,TRBJ2-7,ASGTQGEVYEQY